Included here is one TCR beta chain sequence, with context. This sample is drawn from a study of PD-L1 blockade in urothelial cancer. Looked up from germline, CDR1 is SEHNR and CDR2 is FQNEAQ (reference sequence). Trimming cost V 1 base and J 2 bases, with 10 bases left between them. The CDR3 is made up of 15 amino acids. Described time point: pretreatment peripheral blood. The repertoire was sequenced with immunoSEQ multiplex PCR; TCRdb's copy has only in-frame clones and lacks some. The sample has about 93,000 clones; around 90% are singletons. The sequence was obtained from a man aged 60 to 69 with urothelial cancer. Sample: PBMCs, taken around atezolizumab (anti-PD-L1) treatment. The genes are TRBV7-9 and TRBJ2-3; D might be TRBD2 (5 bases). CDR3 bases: TGTGCCAGCAGCTTAGGAGGGAACCCCACAGATACGCAGTATTTT. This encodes CASSLGGNPTDTQYF.